The subject of this entry is one T cell receptor beta chain. The record originates from a study of shared clonotypes between healthy human individuals. Method: immunoSEQ multiplex PCR; TCRdb's copy keeps in-frame clones and lacks some. The table records 450,000 to 700,000 clones, nearly 97% of them present only once. The CDR3 is 14 residues long. The germline V gene encodes CDR1 MNHEY and CDR2 SVGAGI. Trimming left V 2 bases short and J 1 base short, with 9 bases between. Naivety among CD8 cells was defined by CD45RO negativity and positive CCR7 selection, thereby excluding terminally differentiated effector memory CD45RA+ cells.

This clonotype was obtained from a woman aged 25 to 39 in good health. The material sequenced was naive CD8+ T cells sorted from blood. The chain has TRBV6-5 and TRBJ2-7; D may be TRBD2 (6 bases). CDR3 nucleotide sequence: TGTGCCAGCAGTTACACGGAGGGTTCCTACGAGCAGTACTTC. Encoded protein: CASSYTEGSYEQYF.